This T cell receptor (beta chain) was sequenced in a study of T cells in Graves' hyperthyroidism and ophthalmopathy. Patients aged 18 to 65 had newly diagnosed hyperthyroidism that had lasted under 2 months. The diagnostic basis comprised clinical symptoms, serum thyroxine and TRAb, thyroid ultrasound and orbital computed tomography. The source of the PBMCs was 10 ml of fresh peripheral blood. Germline CDR1 SEHNR, CDR2 FQNEAQ (reference sequence). The CDR3 spans 15 residues. V lost 4 bases and J lost 1, with 13 bases in between. It was RNA transcripts that yielded the amplified TCR beta CDR3 regions. The TCR CDR3 first-round RT-PCR relied on the HTBI primer set. Each CDR3 protein is one row after TCRdb ran MiXCR on the multiplex PCR reads. The profile shows roughly 260,000 distinct CDR3 sequences, 13% to 15% of them singletons. On this clonotype: Its antigen remains unknown.

Whole-study results and caveats: Ophthalmopathy was separated from stable hyperthyroidism by a 13 V-J model.

This TCR derives from a woman aged 40 to 50 with Graves' hyperthyroidism that later progressed to Graves' ophthalmopathy. This chain uses TRBV7-9 with TRBJ1-1; possible D gene TRBD1, 6 bases. Sequencing input: blood. CDR3 bases: TGTGCCAGCAGCTCCCAGGGACACTCGAACACTGAAGCTTTCTTT. It codes for CASSSQGHSNTEAFF.